The clone carrying this TCR beta chain occurred a few times. The sample originates from a study of T cell repertoires in cytomegalovirus infection. Study overall: CMV infection together with matching HLA type was indicated by public TCR beta signatures.

Germline loops: CDR1 LNHDA, CDR2 SQIVND (reference sequence). The CDR3 has 14 residues. With 4 bases clipped from V and 5 bases from J, the junction kept 4 bases outside the gene matches. TCRdb re-called the reads with MiXCR, one entry per CDR3 protein. Here the sample spans 150,000 or so distinct CDR3 sequences, roughly 15% being singletons. This sequence joins TRBV19 and TRBJ1-2; 10 nucleotides match TRBD1. The sequence came from a human donor in good health (CMV status not recorded). Some clones in this sample may be carry-over from other donors' samples. The source material was CD8+ T cells from PBMCs. The CDR3: CASSTGTGAYGYTF. DNA for the CDR3: TGTGCCAGTAGTACCGGGACAGGGGCATATGGCTACACCTTC.